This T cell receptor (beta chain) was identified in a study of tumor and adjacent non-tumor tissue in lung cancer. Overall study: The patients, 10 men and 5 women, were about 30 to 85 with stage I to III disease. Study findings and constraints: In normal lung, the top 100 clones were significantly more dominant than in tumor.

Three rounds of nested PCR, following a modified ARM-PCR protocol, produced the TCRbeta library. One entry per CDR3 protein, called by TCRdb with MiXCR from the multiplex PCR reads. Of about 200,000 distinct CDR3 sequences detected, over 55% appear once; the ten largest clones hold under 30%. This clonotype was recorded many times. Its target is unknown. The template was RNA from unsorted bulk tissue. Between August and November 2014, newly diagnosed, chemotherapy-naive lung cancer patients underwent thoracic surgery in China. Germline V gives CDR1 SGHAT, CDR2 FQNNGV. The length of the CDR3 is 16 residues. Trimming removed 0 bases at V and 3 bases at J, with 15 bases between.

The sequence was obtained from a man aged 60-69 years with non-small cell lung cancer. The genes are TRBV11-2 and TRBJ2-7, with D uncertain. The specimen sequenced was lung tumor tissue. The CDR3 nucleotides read TGTGCCAGCAGCTTAGATCGCTGGGCAGATATCTACGAGCAGTACTTC. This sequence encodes CASSLDRWADIYEQYF. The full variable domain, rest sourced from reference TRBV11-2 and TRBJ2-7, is EAGVAQSPRYKIIEKRQSVAFWCNPISGHATLYWYQQILGQGPKLLIQFQNNGVVDDSQLPKDRFSAERLKGVDSTLKIQPAKLEDSAVYLCASSLDRWADIYEQYFGPGTRLTVT.